This TCR beta chain was obtained from a study of blood T cells in healthy people across ages. Sample-barcoded 5' priming and a J-beta primer mix drove a second PCR of roughly 7 to 11 cycles. TCRdb fed the 5' RACE reads into MiXCR, producing one record per CDR3 protein. The data show about 650,000 distinct CDR3 sequences, about a third seen once. The germline CDR1 and CDR2 sequences are WNHNN and SYGVQD (reference sequence). V gave up 3 bases and J gave up 1 base, with 9 bases separating them. The CDR3 extends over 14 amino acids. General study findings and limits: Not knowing donor CMV status may have confounded expanded clonotype changes.

This clonotype was observed a single time. Its matching antigen is unknown. J is TRBJ1-1 and V is TRBV10-1; weak D call: TRBD1 (5 bases). Material for sequencing was blood. The clonotype was recovered from a woman at least 80 years old in good health. In DNA, the CDR3 is TGCGCCAGCAGTGAAAGGGACCCGAACACTGAAGCTTTCTTT. It translates to CASSERDPNTEAFF.